This T cell receptor (beta chain) was identified in a study of cytomegalovirus exposure and HLA in healthy donors. General study results and limits: Exclusion as indistinguishable affected some V segments, including TRBV6-2 and TRBV6-3. Altogether, some 170 TCR beta chains were recorded as cytomegalovirus-associated. Presence/absence analyses took donor sequencing depth as roughly uniform.

After removal of 0 bases from V and 0 bases from J, the junction contained 9 bases not matched to a gene. The CDR3 totals 19 residues. Germline V gene sequence: CDR1 SGHRS, CDR2 YFSETQ. PCR involved 60 Vbeta and 13 Jbeta primers. Profiled with immunoSEQ multiplex PCR; TCRdb holds only in-frame clones, not every one. The sample shows under 150,000 clones, 70% to 80% of them seen only once. In regard to this clone: Its antigen remains unidentified.

This clonotype was sampled from a female donor in good health and CMV-seropositive. The sample consisted of PBMCs. The chain recombines TRBV5-1 with TRBJ1-1, with 12 positions matching TRBD1. The CDR3 sequence: CASSLGGTGGAQMNTEAFF. The CDR3 nucleotides are TGCGCCAGCAGCTTGGGAGGGACAGGGGGCGCCCAGATGAACACTGAAGCTTTCTTT.